This T cell receptor (beta chain) was documented in a study of shared T cell receptors in the human thymus (dated by TCRdb to the early 2020s). The study in broad terms: The study examined how the human thymus generates shared, self-reactive T-cell receptor alpha chains.

About this clone: It has no known antigen specificity. One base away there is no much larger clone; base qualities are not given.

Libraries were constructed by the immunoSEQ multiplex PCR assay. This is the immuneACCESS table as TCRdb keeps it, with only in-frame sequences that have V and J called. A part of the clones is gone; compared with another copy, unresolved V genes explain less than half, and the rest is unexplained. Recorded for this sample are approximately 490,000 clones; 78% of them occurred a single time. The ten largest account for roughly 0.013% of the sample. CDR1 MRHNA and CDR2 SNTAGT are derived from the germline V gene. The V end gives up 6 bases and the J end 1 base, leaving 9 bases in the junction not matched to a gene. Taken from cysteine to phenylalanine, the CDR3 has 17 residues. This entry keeps only the CDR3 DNA: 51 bases, framed from base 1. A further study also used this sample, focusing on human thymus T cells. As the second publication notes: Immunologically healthy infants undergoing open corrective cardiac surgery for congenital heart defects in Finland were used as donors. Thymus tissue was obtained as surgical resects removed during corrective cardiac surgery. V and J gene segment usage appeared biased in both thymic and peripheral blood repertoires. According to the related research, thymic TCR repertoires were highly overlapping among unrelated individuals. TCR alpha and beta repertoires from fewer than ten infant thymus samples and four related peripheral blood samples were characterized in the study. The cohort included more than 5 male and a couple of female infants, with donor ages spanning 7 to 244 days. Thymocytes were mechanically released from the tissue and were stored as pellets of about 9-33 million cells at -70 degrees C. A QIAsymphony instrument was used to extract genomic DNA from the frozen cell pellets. The immunoSEQ multiplex PCR assay was used to amplify the TCRB and TCRAD loci from a standardized amount of quality-controlled genomic DNA. The V(D)J region was spanned by amplicons of a length sufficient to cover the CDR3 and to identify V and J genes. Amplicon sequencing was performed on an Illumina platform through the commercial immunoSEQ service. Corrections for primer bias and sequencing errors followed previously described methods, while TCRAD and TCRB definitions were based on the IMGT database. Analysis of the repertoires was done with immunoSEQ Analyzer 3.0 and VDJTools and included basic statistics, V/J segment usage, diversity estimates, rarefaction and pairwise overlap. Diversity was estimated with Chao1, ChaoE, Efron-Thisted, Shannon and inverse Simpson indices, and also on datasets down-sampled to the smallest sample. Repertoire overlap was assessed by strict matching of CDR3 nucleotide sequence, V gene and J gene, and clustering was done by Jaccard-based multidimensional scaling. On average, roughly 890,000 unique TCRB clonotypes were obtained from thymus samples, compared with roughly 89,000 from blood samples.

Material for sequencing was thymocytes. This TCR came from a boy under three years old with a congenital heart defect. Donor details come from another sample of the same person, matched by shared clones. Recombination linked TRBV6-4 to TRBJ2-1; TRBD2 fits 10 bases in the junction. This receptor has the CDR3 CASSFLAGEESYNEQFF. Here is the DNA: TGTGCCAGCAGCTTTCTAGCGGGAGAAGAGTCCTACAATGAGCAGTTCTTC.